These T cell receptor beta chains were read from a single sample in a study of T-cell memory formation after mild COVID-19. TCRdb re-derived calls from the 5' RACE reads in MiXCR, one entry per CDR3 protein. The sample records some 250,000 distinct CDR3 sequences, 8.5% to 9.5% being singletons. The sample was PBMCs or a T cell subset sorted from them (not recorded which). Every receptor here comes from a man younger than 35 who had mild COVID-19 (a few samples of this study predate the infection). Cell type and time point are not known. Both conserved end residues are part of each CDR3. A D gene is named only where the DNA matches it firmly. Only some rows state a clone size, as once, few, many or a class for expanded clones.

clone size	D gene	J gene	V gene	CDR3 DNA	CDR3 protein
few	TRBD1	TRBJ2-5	TRBV6-1	TGTGCCAGCAGTGAACCGGGACAGGCTAGCCCAGAGACCCAGTACTTC	CASSEPGQASPETQYF
NA	NA	TRBJ1-6	TRBV12-3/TRBV12-4	TGTGCCAGCAGAGGGGACGGATATAATTCACCCCTCCACTTT	CASRGDGYNSPLHF
few	TRBD2	TRBJ2-1	TRBV4-2	TGTGCCAGCAGCCAAGATGGGGCACTAGCGGGGGGGCAGTCTGAGCAGTTCTTC	CASSQDGALAGGQSEQFF
NA	NA	TRBJ2-3	TRBV4-1	TGCGCCAGCAGCCGACGGATGGCAGGGCGGACAGATACGCAGTATTTT	CASSRRMAGRTDTQYF
NA	TRBD2	TRBJ2-1	TRBV7-9	TGTGCCAGCAGCCCGCGACTAGCGGGGGTTAAGTTCTTC	CASSPRLAGVKFF
NA	NA	TRBJ1-4	TRBV6-2/TRBV6-3	TGTGCCAGCAGTTACCCTGATGGAGGAAGTGAAGAAAAACTGTTTTTT	CASSYPDGGSEEKLFF
NA	NA	TRBJ1-1	TRBV30	TGTGCCTGGAGGTGGGTCATGAACACTGAAGCTTTCTTT	CAWRWVMNTEAFF
NA	NA	TRBJ2-5	TRBV11-2	TGTGCCAGCAGCTTAGACGCTGGGCCTAGTAAGACCCAGTACTTC	CASSLDAGPSKTQYF
NA	NA	TRBJ1-1	TRBV7-2	TGTGCCAGCCCCCTCGCAGGTTCAGAAGAAGCTTTCTTT	CASPLAGSEEAFF
NA	NA	TRBJ2-5	TRBV28	TGTGCCAGCAGTTCACAGGGAGTAGAGACCCAGTACTTC	CASSSQGVETQYF
NA	NA	TRBJ1-5	TRBV5-1	TGCGCCAGCAGCGTTTCAGGGCATCAGCCCCAGCATTTT	CASSVSGHQPQHF
many	TRBD2	TRBJ2-1	TRBV5-1	TGCGCCAGCAGCACACTAGCGGGGAGCTCCTACAATGAGCAGTTCTTC	CASSTLAGSSYNEQFF
NA	NA	TRBJ1-1	TRBV4-2	TGTGCCAGCAGCCCGAAGGATTACACTGAAGCTTTCTTT	CASSPKDYTEAFF
few	NA	TRBJ2-1	TRBV5-1	TGCGCCAGCAGCTTCGGGACATACGATGAGCAGTTCTTC	CASSFGTYDEQFF
few	NA	TRBJ2-3	TRBV27	TGTGCCAGCAGACAGGGGGGGGTCAGCACAGATACGCAGTATTTT	CASRQGGVSTDTQYF
NA	NA	TRBJ2-7	TRBV2	TGTGCCAGCAGTGACTTACTACGTTACGAGCAGTACTTC	CASSDLLRYEQYF
NA	NA	TRBJ1-5	TRBV7-9	TGTGCCAGCAGCTCGGTGGAGGGGAGCAATCAGCCCCAGCATTTT	CASSSVEGSNQPQHF
few	TRBD1	TRBJ2-1	TRBV7-9	TGTGCCAGCAGCTTAGGAAGACAGGGGGCAGGTGGAAATGAGCAGTTCTTC	CASSLGRQGAGGNEQFF
few	TRBD1	TRBJ1-1	TRBV18	TGTGCCAGCTCTCAACAGGGGCAGGAAGCTTTCTTT	CASSQQGQEAFF
few	NA	TRBJ1-2	TRBV20-1	TGCAGTGCTAGAGAGGGGAATGATTATGGCTACACCTTC	CSAREGNDYGYTF
NA	NA	TRBJ2-7	TRBV12-3/TRBV12-4	TGTGCCAGCAGCCCGACTTTCTACGAGCAGTACTTC	CASSPTFYEQYF
NA	NA	TRBJ2-1	TRBV15	TGTGCCACCAGCCAAGGCTGGAATGAGCAGTTCTTC	CATSQGWNEQFF
NA	NA	TRBJ2-1	TRBV10-3	TGTGCCATCAGTGATCGGGGTCTGAGAGAGCAGTTCTTC	CAISDRGLREQFF
few	TRBD2	TRBJ2-5	TRBV20-1	TGCAGTGCTAGAGACCGACGGGGGGAAGAGACCCAGTACTTC	CSARDRRGEETQYF
NA	TRBD2	TRBJ2-1	TRBV20-1	TGCAGTGCTAGAGATCGCGGCGGGGGGGCGAATGAGCAGTTCTTC	CSARDRGGGANEQFF
NA	NA	TRBJ2-6	TRBV11-2	TGTGCCAGCAGCTTAGATTCAAGGGGCGGGGCCAACGTCCTGACTTTC	CASSLDSRGGANVLTF
many	NA	TRBJ2-1	TRBV7-2	TGTGCCAGCAGCTCGGCGGGCAAAGCCTACAATGAGCAGTTCTTC	CASSSAGKAYNEQFF
NA	NA	TRBJ1-1	TRBV18	TGTGCCAGCTCATCCCGACAGCCAGAAGCTTTCTTT	CASSSRQPEAFF
many	TRBD1	TRBJ1-6	TRBV2	TGTGCCGGACGGACAGGGGGTCTTTCACCCCTCCACTTT	CAGRTGGLSPLHF
NA	NA	TRBJ2-1	TRBV5-1	TGCGCCAGCACCCTTCCGCAGTCTACCTACAATGAGCAGTTCTTC	CASTLPQSTYNEQFF
NA	NA	TRBJ1-3	TRBV4-2	TGTGCCAGCAGCCAGGAGGAGGCAGGGGGAAACACCATATATTTT	CASSQEEAGGNTIYF
NA	NA	TRBJ2-1	TRBV28	TGTGCCAGCAGTTTCCGACAGTTCAATGAGCAGTTCTTC	CASSFRQFNEQFF
few	NA	TRBJ1-1	TRBV4-1	TGCGCCAGCAGCCAAACCCCCCCACTGAACACTGAAGCTTTCTTT	CASSQTPPLNTEAFF
few	NA	TRBJ1-6	TRBV9	TGTGCCAGCAGCTGGGACATGGCAGGGCGGAATTCACCCCTCCACTTT	CASSWDMAGRNSPLHF
few	TRBD1	TRBJ2-1	TRBV24-1	TGTGCCACCAGTGACGAACAGGGGGTAAATGAGCAGTTCTTC	CATSDEQGVNEQFF
many	NA	TRBJ1-5	TRBV29-1	TGCAGCGTAGCCTCTGGCAATCAGCCCCAGCATTTT	CSVASGNQPQHF
NA	TRBD1	TRBJ1-6	TRBV5-1	TGCGCCAGCAGCCTTGGGCAGGGGGCTTATTCACCCCTCCACTTT	CASSLGQGAYSPLHF
NA	NA	TRBJ1-5	TRBV7-9	TGTGCCAGCAGCCGTCAAAGCAATCAGCCCCAGCATTTT	CASSRQSNQPQHF
many	NA	TRBJ2-2	TRBV4-2	TGTGCCAGCAGCCAAGAGACCGGTTGGAACACCGGGGAGCTGTTTTTT	CASSQETGWNTGELFF